This record concerns one TCR beta chain sequence. This record comes from a study of blood T cell repertoires in COVID-19. The wider study: Two negative PCRs, clearance, or symptom resolution had been documented for recovered Cohort 3 donors.

Authors' analysis steps: Cell counts per sample came from amplifying reference gene primers. Clones were sequenced by immunoSEQ multiplex PCR, and TCRdb holds only the in-frame ones, with some missing. V and J calls and clone size are those listed in that table; D and trimming were worked out from the DNA. The sample holds fewer than 250,000 clones, roughly 87% seen once. The CDR3 contains 14 residues. V gave up 4 bases and J gave up 10 bases, with 19 bases separating them. The germline V gene has CDR1 SQVTM and CDR2 ANQGSEA. The sequenced sample consisted of PBMCs or T cells enriched from blood (not recorded which). The J gene is TRBJ1-4, the V gene TRBV29-1; D call uncertain. The TCR originated in a man aged 30-40 years in a cohort exposed to, infected with or recovered from COVID-19 (not recorded which). The DNA of the CDR3 is TGCAGCGTTGTGCTAGCGGGAGCCCTAGGAAAACTGTTTTTT. Its translation is CSVVLAGALGKLFF.